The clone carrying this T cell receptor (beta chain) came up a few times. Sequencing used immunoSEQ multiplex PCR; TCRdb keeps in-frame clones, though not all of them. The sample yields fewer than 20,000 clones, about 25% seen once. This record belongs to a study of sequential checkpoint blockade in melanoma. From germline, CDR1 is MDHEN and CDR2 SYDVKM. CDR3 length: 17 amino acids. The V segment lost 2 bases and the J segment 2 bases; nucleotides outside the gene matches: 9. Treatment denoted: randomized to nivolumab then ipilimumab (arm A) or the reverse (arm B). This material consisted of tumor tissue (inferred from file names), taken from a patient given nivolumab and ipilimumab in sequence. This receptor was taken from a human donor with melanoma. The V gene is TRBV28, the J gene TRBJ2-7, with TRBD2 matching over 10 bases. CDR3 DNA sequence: TGTGCCAGCAGTTTAGCGTACCTAGCGGGAGTAGCCTACGAGCAGTACTTC. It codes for CASSLAYLAGVAYEQYF. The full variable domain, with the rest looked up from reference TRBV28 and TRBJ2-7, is DVKVTQSSRYLVKRTGEKVFLECVQDMDHENMFWYRQDPGLGLRLIYFSYDVKMKEKGDIPEGYSVSREKKERFSLILESASTNQTSMYLCASSLAYLAGVAYEQYFGPGTRLTVT.